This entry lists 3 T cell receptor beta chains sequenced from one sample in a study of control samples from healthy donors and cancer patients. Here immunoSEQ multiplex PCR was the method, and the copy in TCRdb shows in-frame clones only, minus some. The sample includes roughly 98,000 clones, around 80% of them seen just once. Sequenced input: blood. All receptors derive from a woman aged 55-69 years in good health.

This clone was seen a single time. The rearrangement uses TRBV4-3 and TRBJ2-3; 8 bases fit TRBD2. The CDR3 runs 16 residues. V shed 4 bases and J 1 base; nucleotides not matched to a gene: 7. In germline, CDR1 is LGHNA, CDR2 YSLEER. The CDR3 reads CASSRDLGGGTDTQYF. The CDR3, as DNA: TGCGCCAGCAGCCGTGATCTCGGGGGGGGCACAGATACGCAGTATTTT.

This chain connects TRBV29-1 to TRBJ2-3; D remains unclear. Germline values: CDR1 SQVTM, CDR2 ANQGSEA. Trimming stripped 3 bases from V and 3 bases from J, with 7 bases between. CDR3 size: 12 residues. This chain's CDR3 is CSVEKETDTQYF. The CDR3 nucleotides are TGCAGCGTTGAGAAGGAAACAGATACGCAGTATTTT.

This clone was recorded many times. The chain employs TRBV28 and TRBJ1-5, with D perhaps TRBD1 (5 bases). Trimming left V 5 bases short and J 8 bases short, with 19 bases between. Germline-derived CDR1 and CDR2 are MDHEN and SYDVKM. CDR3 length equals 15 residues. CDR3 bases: TGTGCCAGCAGTATCCATCGGGGCGGGGAGAAGCCCCAGCATTTT. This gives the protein CASSIHRGGEKPQHF.